The present T cell receptor beta chain was sequenced within a study of blood T cell repertoires in COVID-19. Study in general: COVID-19 samples, acute and convalescent, were from the United States, Italy and Spain.

The CDR3 totals 12 residues. Trimming pared 1 base from V and 10 bases from J, leaving 13 bases between. In germline, CDR1 is GTSNPN, CDR2 SVGIG (reference sequence). The protocol was immunoSEQ multiplex PCR, while the TCRdb copy is restricted to in-frame clones and leaves out a portion. The sample contains roughly 49,000 clones, approximately 91% of which appear only once. The sequencing input was peripheral blood. This clonotype was sampled from a human donor in a cohort sampled during active COVID-19. J is TRBJ1-1 and V is TRBV30; D not resolved. CDR3 nucleotide sequence: TGTGCCTGGAGTGCCGCCCCGAGGAGAGCTTTCTTT. This codes for CAWSAAPRRAFF.